This is a list of T cell receptor beta chains from one sample in a study of cytomegalovirus exposure and HLA in healthy donors. Profiled with immunoSEQ multiplex PCR; TCRdb holds only in-frame clones, not every one. This sample has about 56,000 clones, with around nine tenths found just once. Sequencing used PBMCs. These receptors all come from a man aged 18 to 29 in good health and CMV-seronegative. CDR3s include the opening cysteine and the closing phenylalanine or tryptophan.

j_call	v_call	cdr3_aa
TRBJ2-5	TRBV2	CASNRGRETQYF
TRBJ2-7	TRBV5-4	CASSLADAGYEQYF
TRBJ2-3	TRBV14	CASSRAGTDTQYF
TRBJ2-7	TRBV9	CASSSTGGEQYF
TRBJ1-2	TRBV4-1	CASSQDWDRTVTDYGYTF
TRBJ2-3	TRBV6-4	CASSDGSADTQYF
TRBJ2-7	TRBV4-3	CASSQMQDSSYEQYF
TRBJ2-7	TRBV5-6	CASSTGTSDYEQYF
TRBJ2-1	TRBV4-3	CASSQGIGHMGLKQFF
TRBJ2-5	TRBV28	CASSYKDYYQETQYF
TRBJ2-3	TRBV28	CASSTLLGQGAVRTDTQYF
TRBJ2-3	TRBV7-8	CASSPARAAEADF
TRBJ2-7	TRBV28	CASTGLAEAYEQYF
TRBJ2-7	TRBV11-2	CASRAFGAGQGGNEQYF
TRBJ2-1	TRBV25-1	CASSDPQERNEQFF
TRBJ2-5	TRBV2	CASRVPTGSETQYF
TRBJ2-5	TRBV19	CASSTVGEETQYF
TRBJ2-3	TRBV9	CASSASGSSTDTQYF
TRBJ2-7	TRBV5-1	CASSFGLAGATSYEQYF
TRBJ2-5	TRBV6-1	CASSEAWGVGETQYF
TRBJ1-4	TRBV7-6	CASSLGSGGREKLFF
TRBJ2-3	TRBV9	CASSVDMRGTDTQYF
TRBJ1-2	TRBV9	CASSVDTGGYGYTF
TRBJ2-7	TRBV28	CASSSLDRDITYEQYF
TRBJ2-5	TRBV27	CASSQGGFQYF
TRBJ2-7	TRBV28	CASSPGVAGSYEQYF
TRBJ2-6	TRBV27	CASSLRGAGANVLTF
TRBJ2-3	TRBV2	CASKATSGAGDTQYF
TRBJ2-3	TRBV7-6	CASSLMGTSGDDSTDTQYF
TRBJ2-2	TRBV7-9	CASSPGRWGAQNTGELFF
TRBJ1-1	TRBV15	CATSRERPGPTEAFF
TRBJ2-3	TRBV11-2	CASSLGGGDNPPF
TRBJ2-2	TRBV2	CASSDLPRLAGYANTGELFF
TRBJ2-5	TRBV11-2	CASSLSTGAQETQYF
TRBJ2-4	TRBV18	CASSPGQGVSIQYF
TRBJ2-3	TRBV7-3	CASSSFTDTQYF
TRBJ1-1	TRBV27	CASSWGGVTNEAFF
TRBJ2-5	TRBV20-1	CSAKRQETQYF
TRBJ2-1	TRBV7-3	CASSLTAGGLNEQFF
TRBJ2-1	TRBV7-6	CASSLDVGGPDNEQFF
TRBJ2-1	TRBV2	CASRESSGRDGEQFF
TRBJ2-7	TRBV6-6	CASSQRQLEEQYF
TRBJ2-3	TRBV10-3	CAISDMDTQYF
TRBJ2-7	TRBV7-2	CASSLSRPAGEQYF
TRBJ2-3	TRBV10-3	CAISPLAGTADTQYF
TRBJ2-7	TRBV4-3	CASSQEFDRGHEQYF